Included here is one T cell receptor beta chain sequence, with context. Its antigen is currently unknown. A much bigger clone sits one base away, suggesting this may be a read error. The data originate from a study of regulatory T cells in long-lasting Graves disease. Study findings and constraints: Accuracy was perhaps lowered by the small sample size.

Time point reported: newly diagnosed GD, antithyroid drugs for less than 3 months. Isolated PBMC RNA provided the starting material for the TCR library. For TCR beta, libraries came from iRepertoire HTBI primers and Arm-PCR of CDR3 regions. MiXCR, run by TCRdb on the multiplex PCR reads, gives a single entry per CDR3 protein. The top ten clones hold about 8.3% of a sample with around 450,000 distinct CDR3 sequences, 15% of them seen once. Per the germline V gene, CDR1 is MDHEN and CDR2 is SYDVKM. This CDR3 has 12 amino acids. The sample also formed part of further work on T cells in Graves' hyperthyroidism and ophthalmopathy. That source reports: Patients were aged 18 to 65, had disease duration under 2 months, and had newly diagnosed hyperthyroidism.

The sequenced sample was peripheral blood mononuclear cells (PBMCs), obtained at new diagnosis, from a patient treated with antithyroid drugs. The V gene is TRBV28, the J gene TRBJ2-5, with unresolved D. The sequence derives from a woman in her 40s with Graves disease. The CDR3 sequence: CAGSFTQETQYF. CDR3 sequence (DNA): TGTGCCGGCAGTTTCACTCAAGAGACCCAGTACTTC.